This T cell receptor (beta chain) was retrieved from a study of blood T cell repertoires in COVID-19. Study as a whole: In each case, the material was cDNA or gDNA derived from T cells, B-cell-depleted T cells, or PBMCs.

Some clones are missing from TCRdb's copy, which holds only in-frame ones; the method was immunoSEQ multiplex PCR. Of 250,000 to 400,000 clones in the sample, more than 90% were seen once. The participants were between about 18 and 95 years old and came from some 23 US areas. The CDR3 sequence is 14 residues long. Losses at the gene ends were 7 bases for V and 2 bases for J; bases not matched to a gene: 8. CDR1 and CDR2 (germline): SGHRS, YFSETQ. This clone was counted only a few times. Material: PBMCs or T cells enriched from blood (not recorded which). The chain couples TRBV5-1 to TRBJ2-7; 8 positions agree with TRBD1. The source of this sequence is a man between 60 and 70 years old who had recovered from COVID-19. The CDR3 sequence: CASGWQGAPYEQYF. The CDR3 DNA sequence: TGCGCCAGCGGATGGCAGGGGGCACCCTACGAGCAGTACTTC. The complete variable domain, with remaining parts taken from reference TRBV5-1 and TRBJ2-7, reads KAGVTQTPRYLIKTRGQQVTLSCSPISGHRSVSWYQQTPGQGLQFLFEYFSETQRNKGNFPGRFSGRQFSNSRSEMNVSTLELGDSALYLCASGWQGAPYEQYFGPGTRLTVT.